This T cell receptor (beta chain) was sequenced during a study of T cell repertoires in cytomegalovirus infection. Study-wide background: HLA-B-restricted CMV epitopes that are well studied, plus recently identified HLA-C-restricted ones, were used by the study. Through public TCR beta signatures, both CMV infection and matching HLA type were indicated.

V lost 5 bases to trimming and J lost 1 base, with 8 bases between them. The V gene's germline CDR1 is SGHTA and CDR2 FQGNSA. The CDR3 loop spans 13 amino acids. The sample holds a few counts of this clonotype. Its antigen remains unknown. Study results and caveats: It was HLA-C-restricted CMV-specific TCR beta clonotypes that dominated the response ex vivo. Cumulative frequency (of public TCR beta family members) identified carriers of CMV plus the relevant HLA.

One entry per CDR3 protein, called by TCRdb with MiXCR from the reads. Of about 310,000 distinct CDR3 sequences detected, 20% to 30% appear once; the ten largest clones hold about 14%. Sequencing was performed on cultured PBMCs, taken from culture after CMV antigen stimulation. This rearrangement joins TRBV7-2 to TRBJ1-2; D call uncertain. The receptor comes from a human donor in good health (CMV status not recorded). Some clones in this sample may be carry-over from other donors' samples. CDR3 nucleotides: TGTGCCAGCAGCGTTAGCCTTAACTATGGCTACACCTTC. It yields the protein CASSVSLNYGYTF.